The T cell receptor (beta chain) under discussion was sequenced for a study of beta chain features in type 1 diabetes. TCRB transcripts that were expressed got sequenced, as all of the isolated RNA had been reverse transcribed. Sequencing was performed with immunoSEQ multiplex PCR; in TCRdb, only in-frame clones are kept and a portion is missing. The table records some 900,000 clones, roughly 17% of them present only once. In germline, CDR1 is MNHEY, CDR2 SVGAGI. This CDR3 is built from 14 residues. Trimming left V 5 bases short and J 6 bases short, with 17 bases between. General study points: Shorter templates might be favored by PCR, equally in patients and controls.

For this clone: The target antigen is unknown.

The chain carries TRBV6-5 and TRBJ2-7; TRBD1 is a possible D gene (6 bases). The sample was naive CD4+ T cells from blood. This receptor was identified in a woman under 30 in good health. CDR3 protein: CASSATGIPGEQYF. The CDR3 nucleotides read TGTGCCAGCAGTGCAACAGGGATCCCGGGCGAGCAGTACTTC.